This T cell receptor (beta chain) was recorded in a study of cytomegalovirus exposure and HLA in healthy donors. Study results and caveats: Among TCR sequences, most were rare, though some public TCRs appeared in many donors. Earlier results showed most TCR beta V segments being productive about 90% or about 30% of the time. High sensitivity and specificity were reportedly achieved when the classifier diagnosed cytomegalovirus status. Later work showed greater clonal expansion in HLA-associated TCR beta chains than in equally common others.

It was with 60 Vbeta and 13 Jbeta primers that the PCR ran. Assay used: immunoSEQ multiplex PCR; TCRdb lists only in-frame clones, some missing. This sample carries about 89,000 clones, roughly 60% of them seen once, and the ten largest clones take 2.3%. Concerning this clone itself: What it recognizes is unknown. A read error may produce the germline difference seen at one junction end.

CDR3 length: 13 amino acids. Germline V gene lookup returns CDR1 MNHNY and CDR2 SVGAGI (reference sequence). This TCR was recovered from a human donor in good health. Sequencing input: PBMCs. This chain links TRBV6-6 with TRBJ2-7, with 9 bases lining up with TRBD1. The CDR3 protein is CATNLNPQGTGKF. The CDR3 coding sequence is TGTGCCACCAACCTAAACCCTCAGGGGACAGGGAAGTTC.